This TCR beta chain was documented in a study of blood T cells in healthy people across ages. Across the whole study: Every two T cells gave about one barcoded beta molecule via template switching.

The CDR3 length is 15 residues. Trimming pared 1 base from V and 2 bases from J, leaving 10 bases between. Germline V gives CDR1 MNHEY, CDR2 SVGEGT. Next came a second PCR, run for about 7 to 12 cycles, which used a sample-barcoded 5' primer along with a J-beta primer mix. TCRdb recomputed calls from the 5' RACE reads with MiXCR, one row per CDR3 protein. The repertoire holds 1.5 million to 2 million distinct CDR3 sequences, about 32% seen once, with approximately 10% in the top ten. The clonotype comes from a woman in her thirties in good health. Sample: blood. The chain joins TRBV6-2 or TRBV6-3 to TRBJ2-3; tentatively, D is TRBD2 (6 bases). CDR3: CASSYWASVTDTQYF. The CDR3, as DNA: TGTGCCAGCAGTTACTGGGCTAGCGTCACAGATACGCAGTATTTT.